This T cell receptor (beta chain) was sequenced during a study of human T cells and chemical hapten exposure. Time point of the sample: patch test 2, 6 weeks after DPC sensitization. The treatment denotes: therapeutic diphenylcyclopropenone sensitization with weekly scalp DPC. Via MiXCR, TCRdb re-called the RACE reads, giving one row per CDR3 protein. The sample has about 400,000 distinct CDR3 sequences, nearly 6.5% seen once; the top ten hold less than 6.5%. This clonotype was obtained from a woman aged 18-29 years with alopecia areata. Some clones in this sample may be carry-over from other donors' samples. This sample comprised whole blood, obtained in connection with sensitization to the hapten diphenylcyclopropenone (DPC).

CDR3 in DNA: TGTGCCAGCAGTCAAACTAGCGGGGGGGTCGATGAGCAGTTCTTC. Protein product: CASSQTSGGVDEQFF. The V and J genes are TRBV12-3 or TRBV12-4 and TRBJ2-1; the match to TRBD2 covers 13 bases. Germline trimming cut 5 bases from V and 8 bases from J; bases unmatched to any gene: 6. The CDR3 consists of 15 residues.